The TCR beta chain under discussion was sequenced for a study of blood T cell repertoires in COVID-19 (TCRdb year 2020). Describing the broader study: Samples covering the acute and convalescent phases of COVID-19 were provided by collaborators in the United States, Italy and Spain. Samples came from the ongoing ImmuneRACE study (first 160 participants) plus 1,254 subjects from 6 global collaborators. Nearly every sample came with metadata listing a de-identified subject ID, COVID-19 status, age in years and sex. Subjects who had been exposed to COVID-19, were actively infected with it, or had recovered from it provided the deeply sampled blood TCRbeta repertoires that made up the dataset. A freely available public database, intended as a resource for researchers studying the immune response to SARS-CoV-2, is where the repertoires were released. Where available, HLA class I and class II types were obtained from metadata supplied by the sample provider rather than from assay-based typing. The material from the prospective study consisted of cDNA or gDNA derived from T cells, B-cell-depleted T cells, or PBMCs. The full study reports these points: Clinical and demographic metadata were provided uncurated, with the amount varying by source and participant.

V loses 8 bases, J loses 0 bases, and the germline ends lie 8 bases apart. The CDR3 spans 13 residues, from the cysteine through the phenylalanine. The read is trimmed to its CDR3 DNA, 39 bases read in frame from base 1. TCRbeta CDR3 regions were amplified from genomic DNA by means of the immunoSEQ Assay, a bias-controlled multiplex PCR. Per the authors' processing: Within the assay, amplification of reference gene primers was used to estimate how many nucleated cells each sample contained. Sequence reads were collapsed and filtered to measure the absolute abundance of every unique TCRbeta CDR3 rearrangement. For each sample, productive Simpson clonality was calculated as the square root of Simpson's diversity index over productive rearrangements. The table was pulled from immuneACCESS by TCRdb, which kept in-frame rearrangements only. Such tables lose some clones; where checked, under half of the loss comes from unresolved V genes, and the rest has no known cause. The V and J calls and the clone size are those of that table, but D and trimming were determined from the DNA. The sample table lists more than 70,000 clones, around 79% of them with a count of one. About 24% of the sample comes from the top ten.

Each collaborating institution followed its own protocols to collect whole blood in K2EDTA tubes. For TCRbeta analysis, collaborators shipped samples as frozen whole blood, isolated PBMCs, or DNA extracted from either of those sample types. In regard to this clone: Its cognate antigen has yet to be identified. Base qualities are missing; no much larger clone stands one base away.

Sequenced: peripheral blood. The clonotype comes from a human donor in a cohort sampled during active COVID-19. The rearranged segments are TRBV12-3 or TRBV12-4 and TRBJ1-3; the D gene is perhaps TRBD1, from 6 matching bases. The CDR3 protein: CASRQVSGNTIYF. The DNA sequence reads TGTGCCAGCCGACAGGTCTCTGGAAACACCATATATTTT.